The sample holds many counts of the clone carrying this T cell receptor beta chain. These data come from a study of T cells in Graves' hyperthyroidism and ophthalmopathy. This CDR3 is 15 amino acids long. From germline, CDR1 is SGHTA and CDR2 FQGNSA. Trimming cost V 2 bases and J 3 bases; bases outside gene matches: 5. Researchers amplified the TCR beta CDR3 regions from RNA transcripts. Using the HTBI primer set, a first-round RT-PCR was run on the TCR CDR3. One entry per CDR3 protein results from TCRdb running MiXCR on the multiplex PCR reads. This table holds fewer than 750,000 distinct CDR3 sequences, roughly 15% found once.

The chain employs TRBV7-2 and TRBJ2-7, with 9 bases aligning to TRBD2. This sequence was found in a woman in her forties with Graves' ophthalmopathy. Sequenced material: blood. The CDR3 spells CASSLTAGGHYEQYF. The CDR3 DNA follows: TGTGCCAGCAGCTTAACGGCGGGAGGGCACTACGAGCAGTACTTC.